This is a list of T cell receptor beta chains from one sample in a study of T cells in Graves' hyperthyroidism and ophthalmopathy. TCRdb called the multiplex PCR reads again in MiXCR, with one record for every CDR3 protein. The top ten clones hold 13% to 15% of a sample with approximately 430,000 distinct CDR3 sequences, approximately 14% of them seen once. Sequenced input: blood. Every receptor here comes from a woman under 30 with Graves' hyperthyroidism. CDR3s include the opening cysteine and the closing phenylalanine or tryptophan. D genes are given only for firm matches. Expanded clones are given a class, and other clones once, few, many or no size at all.

TRBV2	few	TRBJ2-5	NA	TGTGCCAGCAGTCGTAGGGTTGCCGGGGAGACCCAGTACTTC	CASSRRVAGETQYF
TRBV5-6	NA	TRBJ2-7	NA	TGTGCCAGCAGCTCCTGGCGGCCTGAACGATACGAGCAGTACTTC	CASSSWRPERYEQYF
TRBV7-8	NA	TRBJ2-6	NA	TGTGCCAGCAGCTTAGTTACAGGGCCTCTGGGGGCCAACGTCCTGACTTTC	CASSLVTGPLGANVLTF
TRBV28	many	TRBJ2-3	TRBD2	TGTGCCAGCAGCCCTAGGACTAGCGGGGCCACGAGCACAGATACGCAGTATTTT	CASSPRTSGATSTDTQYF
TRBV20-1	many	TRBJ1-2	TRBD1	TGCAGTGCTTCTAAGGGACAGGACCTTAACTATGGCTACACCTTC	CSASKGQDLNYGYTF
TRBV20-1	few	TRBJ1-5	TRBD1	TGCAGTGCAACCGGGACAGGGCCACCCCGGCCCCAGCATTTT	CSATGTGPPRPQHF
TRBV5-1	many	TRBJ2-3	TRBD2	TGCGCCAGCAGCTTGTCAGGGACTAGTTACGATACGCAGTATTTT	CASSLSGTSYDTQYF
TRBV5-1	many	TRBJ2-3	TRBD2	TGCGCCAGCAGCGCCCCGACTAGCGGGAGATCAGATACGCAGTATTTT	CASSAPTSGRSDTQYF
TRBV19	NA	TRBJ1-5	TRBD1	TGTGCCAGTAGTATCTTCGCGGGACAGGGGGCTCAAAGCAATCAGCCCCAGCATTTT	CASSIFAGQGAQSNQPQHF
TRBV11-1	few	TRBJ2-1	TRBD2	TGTGCCAGCAGCTTAGAATTATGGACTAGCGGGAGCAACAATGAGCAGTTCTTC	CASSLELWTSGSNNEQFF
TRBV6-2/TRBV6-3	NA	TRBJ1-6	TRBD1	TGTGTCAGCAGGGGGACAGGGACAGGAGTCCCCTATAATTCACCCCTCCACTTT	CVSRGTGTGVPYNSPLHF
TRBV7-9	many	TRBJ2-4	NA	TGTGCCAGCAGCTCCAGGGACGTAGCCAAAAACATTCAGTACTTC	CASSSRDVAKNIQYF
TRBV11-2	many	TRBJ2-3	TRBD2	TGTGCCAGCAGCTTAGGGTTATTAAGACTAGCGGGAGAGGGGGCAGATACGCAGTATTTT	CASSLGLLRLAGEGADTQYF
TRBV7-9	many	TRBJ2-6	NA	TGTGCCAGCACCAGCAGGGGCTCTGGGGCCAACGTCCTGACTTTC	CASTSRGSGANVLTF
TRBV5-1	many	TRBJ1-1	TRBD1	TGCGCCAGCAGATCCGGGACAGGGAGGATGAACACTGAAGCTTTCTTT	CASRSGTGRMNTEAFF
TRBV6-2/TRBV6-3	NA	TRBJ1-2	NA	TGTGCCAGCAGTAATTCTCGCTATGGCTACACCTTC	CASSNSRYGYTF